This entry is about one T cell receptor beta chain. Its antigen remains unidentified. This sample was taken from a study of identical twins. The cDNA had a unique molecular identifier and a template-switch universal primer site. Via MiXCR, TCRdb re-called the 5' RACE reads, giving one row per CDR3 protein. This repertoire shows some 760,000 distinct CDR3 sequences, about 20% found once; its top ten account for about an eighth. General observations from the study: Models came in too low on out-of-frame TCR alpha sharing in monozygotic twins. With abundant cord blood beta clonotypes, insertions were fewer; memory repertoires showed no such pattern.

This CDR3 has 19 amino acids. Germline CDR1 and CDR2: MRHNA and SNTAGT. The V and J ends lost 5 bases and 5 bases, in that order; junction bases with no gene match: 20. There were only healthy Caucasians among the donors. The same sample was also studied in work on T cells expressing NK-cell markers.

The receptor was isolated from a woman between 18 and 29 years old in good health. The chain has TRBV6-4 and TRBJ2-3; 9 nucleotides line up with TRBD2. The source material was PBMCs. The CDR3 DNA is TGTGCCAGCAGTCGACCCCTCAGGACTTGCGGGAGGGCCGTAGATACGCAGTATTTT. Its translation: CASSRPLRTCGRAVDTQYF.